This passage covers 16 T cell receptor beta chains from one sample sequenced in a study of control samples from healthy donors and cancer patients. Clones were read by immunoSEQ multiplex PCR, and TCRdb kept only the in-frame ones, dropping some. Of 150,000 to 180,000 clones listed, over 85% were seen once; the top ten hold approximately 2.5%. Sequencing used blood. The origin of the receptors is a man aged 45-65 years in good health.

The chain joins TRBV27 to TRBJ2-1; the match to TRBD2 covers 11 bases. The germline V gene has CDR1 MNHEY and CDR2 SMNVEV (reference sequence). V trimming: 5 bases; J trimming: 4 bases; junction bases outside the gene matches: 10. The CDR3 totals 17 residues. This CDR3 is CASSLYKGTSGYNEQFF. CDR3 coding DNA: TGTGCCAGCAGTCTATACAAAGGGACTAGCGGTTACAATGAGCAGTTCTTC.

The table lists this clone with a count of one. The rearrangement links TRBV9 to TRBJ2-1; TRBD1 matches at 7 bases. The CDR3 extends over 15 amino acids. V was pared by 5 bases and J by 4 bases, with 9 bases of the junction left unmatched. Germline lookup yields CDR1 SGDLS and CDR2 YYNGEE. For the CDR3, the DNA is TGTGCCAGCAGTGTCGGCAAGGGGGCATACAATGAGCAGTTCTTC. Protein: CASSVGKGAYNEQFF.

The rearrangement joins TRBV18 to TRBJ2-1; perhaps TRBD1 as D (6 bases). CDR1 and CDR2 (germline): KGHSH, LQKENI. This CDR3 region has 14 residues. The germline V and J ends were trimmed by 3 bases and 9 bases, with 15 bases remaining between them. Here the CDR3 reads CASSPQGRRGEQFF. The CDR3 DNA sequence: TGTGCCAGCTCACCTCAGGGGCGCCGTGGTGAGCAGTTCTTC. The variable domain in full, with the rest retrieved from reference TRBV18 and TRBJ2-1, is NAGVMQNPRHLVRRRGQEARLRCSPMKGHSHVYWYRQLPEEGLKFMVYLQKENIIDESGMPKERFSAEFPKEGPSILRIQQVVRGDSAAYFCASSPQGRRGEQFFGPGTRLTVL.

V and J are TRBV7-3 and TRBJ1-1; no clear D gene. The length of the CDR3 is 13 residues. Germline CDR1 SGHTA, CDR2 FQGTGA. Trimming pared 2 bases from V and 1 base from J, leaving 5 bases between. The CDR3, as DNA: TGTGCCAGCAGCTTACAGGAGAACACTGAAGCTTTCTTT. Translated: CASSLQENTEAFF.

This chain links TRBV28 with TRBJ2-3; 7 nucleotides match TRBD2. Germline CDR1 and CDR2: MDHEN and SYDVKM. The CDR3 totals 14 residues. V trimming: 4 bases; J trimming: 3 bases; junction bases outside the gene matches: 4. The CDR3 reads CASSWRGKTDTQYF. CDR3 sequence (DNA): TGTGCCAGCAGTTGGCGGGGGAAAACAGATACGCAGTATTTT.

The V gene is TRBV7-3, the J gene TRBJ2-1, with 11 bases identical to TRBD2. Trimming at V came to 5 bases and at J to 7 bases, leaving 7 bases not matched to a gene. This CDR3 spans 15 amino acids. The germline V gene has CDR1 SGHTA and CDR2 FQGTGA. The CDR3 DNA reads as TGTGCCAGCAGCGATAGCGGGAGGGGGATGAATGAGCAGTTCTTC. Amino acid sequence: CASSDSGRGMNEQFF.

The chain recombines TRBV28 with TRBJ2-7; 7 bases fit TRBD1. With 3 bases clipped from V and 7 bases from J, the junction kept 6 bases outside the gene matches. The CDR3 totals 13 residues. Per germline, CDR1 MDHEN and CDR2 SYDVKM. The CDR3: CASSFLQGWEQYF. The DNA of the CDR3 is TGTGCCAGCAGTTTTTTACAGGGGTGGGAGCAGTACTTC.

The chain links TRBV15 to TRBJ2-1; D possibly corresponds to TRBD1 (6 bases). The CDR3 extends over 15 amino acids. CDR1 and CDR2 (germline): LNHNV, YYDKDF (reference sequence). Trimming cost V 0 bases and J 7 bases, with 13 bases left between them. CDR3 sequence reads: CATSRDAHRANEQFF. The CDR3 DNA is TGTGCCACCAGCAGAGATGCACACAGGGCAAATGAGCAGTTCTTC.

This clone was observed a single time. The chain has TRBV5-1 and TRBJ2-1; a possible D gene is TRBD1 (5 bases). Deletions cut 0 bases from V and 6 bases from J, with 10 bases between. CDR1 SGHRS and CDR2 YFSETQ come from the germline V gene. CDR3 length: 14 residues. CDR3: CASSLDRFLNEQFF. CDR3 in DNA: TGCGCCAGCAGCTTGGACAGGTTCCTCAATGAGCAGTTCTTC. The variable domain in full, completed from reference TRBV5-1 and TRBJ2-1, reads KAGVTQTPRYLIKTRGQQVTLSCSPISGHRSVSWYQQTPGQGLQFLFEYFSETQRNKGNFPGRFSGRQFSNSRSEMNVSTLELGDSALYLCASSLDRFLNEQFFGPGTRLTVL.

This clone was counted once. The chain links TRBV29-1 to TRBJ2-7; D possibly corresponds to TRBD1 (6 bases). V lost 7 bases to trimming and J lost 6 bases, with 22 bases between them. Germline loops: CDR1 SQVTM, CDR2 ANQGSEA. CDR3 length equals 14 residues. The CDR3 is CSGADRLRSGEQYF. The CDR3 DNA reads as TGCAGCGGTGCCGACAGGTTACGCTCGGGCGAGCAGTACTTC.

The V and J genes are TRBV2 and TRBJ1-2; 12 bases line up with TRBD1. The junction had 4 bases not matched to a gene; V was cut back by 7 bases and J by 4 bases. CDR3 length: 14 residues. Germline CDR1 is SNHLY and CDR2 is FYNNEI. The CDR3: CASTKGQGAYGYTF. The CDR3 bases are TGTGCCAGCACCAAGGGACAGGGGGCCTATGGCTACACCTTC.

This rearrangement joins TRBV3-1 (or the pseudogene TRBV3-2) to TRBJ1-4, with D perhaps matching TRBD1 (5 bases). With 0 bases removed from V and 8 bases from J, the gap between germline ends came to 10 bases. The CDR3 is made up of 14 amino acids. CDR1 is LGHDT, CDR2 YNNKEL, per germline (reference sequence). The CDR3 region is CASSQDLGTEKLFF. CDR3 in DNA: TGTGCCAGCAGCCAAGATCTGGGGACGGAAAAACTGTTTTTT.

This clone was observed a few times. The CDR3 bases are TGTGCCAGCAGATTTGACAGGGGGCACGGAAACACCATATATTTT. It yields the protein CASRFDRGHGNTIYF. This chain connects TRBV7-2 to TRBJ1-3, with 10 bases aligning to TRBD1. This CDR3 region has 15 residues. Germline V gives CDR1 SGHTA, CDR2 FQGNSA. V dropped 6 bases and J dropped 4; count of bases not matched to a gene: 6. Complete variable domain (other parts from reference TRBV7-2 and TRBJ1-3): GAGVSQSPSNKVTEKGKDVELRCDPISGHTALYWYRQSLGQGLEFLIYFQGNSAPDKSGLPSDRFSAERTGGSVSTLTIQRTQQEDSAVYLCASRFDRGHGNTIYFGEGSWLTVV.

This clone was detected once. The CDR3 nucleotides read TGTGCCAGCTCCGGGACAGGGCTTGTTAATTCACCCCTCCACTTT. Translating gives CASSGTGLVNSPLHF. V is TRBV11-2 and J is TRBJ1-6; TRBD1 agrees at 9 bases. J was trimmed by 6 bases and V by 8 bases; bases with no gene match: 8. Per the germline V gene, CDR1 is SGHAT and CDR2 is FQNNGV. The CDR3 spans 15 residues.

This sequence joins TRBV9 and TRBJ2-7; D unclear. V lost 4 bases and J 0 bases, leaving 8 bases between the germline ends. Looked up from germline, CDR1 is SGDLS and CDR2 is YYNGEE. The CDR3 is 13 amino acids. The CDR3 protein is CASSSSPSYEQYF. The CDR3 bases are TGTGCCAGCAGCTCCTCCCCCTCCTACGAGCAGTACTTC. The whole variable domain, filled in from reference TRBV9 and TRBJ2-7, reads DSGVTQTPKHLITATGQRVTLRCSPRSGDLSVYWYQQSLDQGLQFLIQYYNGEERAKGNILERFSAQQFPDLHSELNLSSLELGDSALYFCASSSSPSYEQYFGPGTRLTVT.

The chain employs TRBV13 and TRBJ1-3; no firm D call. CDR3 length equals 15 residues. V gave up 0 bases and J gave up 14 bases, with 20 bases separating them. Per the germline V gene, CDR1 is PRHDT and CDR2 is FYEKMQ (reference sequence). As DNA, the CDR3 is TGTGCCAGCAGCTTAGGCCCTCGGTCGCTGGCGAATGTATATTTT. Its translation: CASSLGPRSLANVYF.